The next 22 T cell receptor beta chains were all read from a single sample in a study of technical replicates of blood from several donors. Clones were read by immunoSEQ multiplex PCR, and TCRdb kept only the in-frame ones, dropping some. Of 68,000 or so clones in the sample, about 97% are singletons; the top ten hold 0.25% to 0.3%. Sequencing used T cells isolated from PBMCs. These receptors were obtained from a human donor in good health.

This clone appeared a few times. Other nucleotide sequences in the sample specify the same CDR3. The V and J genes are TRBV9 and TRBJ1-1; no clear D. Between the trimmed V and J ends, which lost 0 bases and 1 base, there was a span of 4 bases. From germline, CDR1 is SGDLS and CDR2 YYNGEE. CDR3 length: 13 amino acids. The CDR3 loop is CASSVAGNTEAFF. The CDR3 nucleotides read TGTGCCAGCAGCGTAGCAGGGAACACTGAAGCTTTCTTT.

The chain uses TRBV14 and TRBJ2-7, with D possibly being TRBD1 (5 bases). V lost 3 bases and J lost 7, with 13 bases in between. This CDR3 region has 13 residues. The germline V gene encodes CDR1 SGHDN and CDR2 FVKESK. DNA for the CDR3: TGTGCCAGCAGCCATGGTTTTCAGGGAGAGCAGTACTTC. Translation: CASSHGFQGEQYF.

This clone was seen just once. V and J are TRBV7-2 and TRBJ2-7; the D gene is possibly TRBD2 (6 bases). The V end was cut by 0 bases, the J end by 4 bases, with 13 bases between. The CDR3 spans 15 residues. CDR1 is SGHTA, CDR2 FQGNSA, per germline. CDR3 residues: CASSLAGGFEYEQYF. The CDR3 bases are TGTGCCAGCAGCTTAGCGGGGGGATTTGAGTACGAGCAGTACTTC.

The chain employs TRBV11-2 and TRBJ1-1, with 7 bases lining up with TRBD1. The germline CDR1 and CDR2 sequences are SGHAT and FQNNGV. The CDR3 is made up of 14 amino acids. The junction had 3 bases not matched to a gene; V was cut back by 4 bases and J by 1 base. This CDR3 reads CASSSQGQNTEAFF. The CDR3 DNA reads TGTGCCAGCAGCTCACAGGGGCAGAACACTGAAGCTTTCTTT.

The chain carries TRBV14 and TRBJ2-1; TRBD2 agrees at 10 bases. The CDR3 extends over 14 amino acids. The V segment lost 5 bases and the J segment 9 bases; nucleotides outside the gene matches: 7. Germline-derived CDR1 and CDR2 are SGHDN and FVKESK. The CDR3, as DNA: TGTGCCAGCAGCTCCAGCGGGAGGGTTAGTGAGCAGTTCTTC. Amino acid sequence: CASSSSGRVSEQFF.

The CDR3 region has the DNA TGTGCCAGCTCACCGCCCTCTATGGAAGCTTTCTTT. This translates into CASSPPSMEAFF. The chain carries TRBV18 and TRBJ1-1, with D unclear. Trimming removed 3 bases at V and 8 bases at J, with 10 bases between. Germline V gene sequence: CDR1 KGHSH, CDR2 LQKENI. The CDR3 length is 12 residues.

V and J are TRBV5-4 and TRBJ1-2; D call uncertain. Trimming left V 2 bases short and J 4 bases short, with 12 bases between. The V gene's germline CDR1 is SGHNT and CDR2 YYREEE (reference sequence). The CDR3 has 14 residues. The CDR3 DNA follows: TGTGCCAGCAGCTTCCCCGGCAGAGGCTATGGCTACACCTTC. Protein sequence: CASSFPGRGYGYTF.

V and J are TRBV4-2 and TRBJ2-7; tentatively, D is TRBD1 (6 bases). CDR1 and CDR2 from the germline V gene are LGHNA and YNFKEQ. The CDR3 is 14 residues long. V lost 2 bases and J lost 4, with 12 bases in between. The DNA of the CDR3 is TGTGCCAGCAGCCAATCCGGGACACTTTACGAGCAGTACTTC. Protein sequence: CASSQSGTLYEQYF.

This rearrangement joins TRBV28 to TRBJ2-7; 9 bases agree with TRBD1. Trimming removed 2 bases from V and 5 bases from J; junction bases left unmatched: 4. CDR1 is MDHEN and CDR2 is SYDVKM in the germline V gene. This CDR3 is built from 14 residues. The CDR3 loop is CASSLGTGTNEQYF. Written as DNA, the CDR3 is TGTGCCAGCAGTTTAGGGACAGGGACCAACGAGCAGTACTTC.

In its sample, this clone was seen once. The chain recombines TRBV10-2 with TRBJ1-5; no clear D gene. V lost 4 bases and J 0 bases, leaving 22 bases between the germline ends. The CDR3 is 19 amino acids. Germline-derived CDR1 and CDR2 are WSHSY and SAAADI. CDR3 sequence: CASSVGFFRQNYSNQPQHF. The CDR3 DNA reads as TGCGCCAGCAGTGTCGGATTTTTTCGTCAGAACTATAGCAATCAGCCCCAGCATTTT.

CDR3 nucleotide sequence: TGTGCCAGTAGTATCTATCCGAGACAGGGATGGGCTGAAGCTTTCTTT. Translation: CASSIYPRQGWAEAFF. This chain links TRBV19 with TRBJ1-1; 7 positions match TRBD1. The CDR3 is 16 amino acids. Germline V gene lookup returns CDR1 LNHDA and CDR2 SQIVND (reference sequence). Unmatched junction bases numbered 13, after V lost 3 bases and J lost 6 bases.

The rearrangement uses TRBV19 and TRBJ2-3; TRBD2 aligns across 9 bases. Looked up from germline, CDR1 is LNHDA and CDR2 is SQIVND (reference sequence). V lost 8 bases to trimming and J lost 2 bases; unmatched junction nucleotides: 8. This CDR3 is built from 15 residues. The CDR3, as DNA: TGTGCCAGTGCCACTAGCGGGTGGTCCACAGATACGCAGTATTTT. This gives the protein CASATSGWSTDTQYF.

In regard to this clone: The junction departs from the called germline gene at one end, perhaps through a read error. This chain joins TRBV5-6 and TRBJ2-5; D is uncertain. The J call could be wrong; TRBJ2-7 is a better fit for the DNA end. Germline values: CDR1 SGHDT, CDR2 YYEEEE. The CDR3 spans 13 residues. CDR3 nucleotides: TGTGCCAGCCGCTTACTTCCCTCCTACGAGCAGTACTTC. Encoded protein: CASRLLPSYEQYF.

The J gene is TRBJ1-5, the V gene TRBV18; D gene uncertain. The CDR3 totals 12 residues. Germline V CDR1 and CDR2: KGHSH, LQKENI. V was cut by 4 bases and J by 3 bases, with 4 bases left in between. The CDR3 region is CASSRDNQPQHF. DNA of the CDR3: TGTGCCAGCTCACGCGACAATCAGCCCCAGCATTTT.

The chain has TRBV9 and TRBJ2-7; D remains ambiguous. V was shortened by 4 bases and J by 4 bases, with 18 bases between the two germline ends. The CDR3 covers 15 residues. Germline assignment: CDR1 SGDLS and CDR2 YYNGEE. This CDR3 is CASSSAGSLTYEQYF. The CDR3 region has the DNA TGTGCCAGCAGCTCAGCCGGGTCTCTTACTTACGAGCAGTACTTC.

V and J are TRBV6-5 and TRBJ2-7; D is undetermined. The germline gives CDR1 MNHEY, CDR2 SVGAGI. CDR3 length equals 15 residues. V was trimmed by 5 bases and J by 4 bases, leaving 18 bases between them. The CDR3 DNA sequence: TGTGCCAGCAGTCCCCGGGTCCCTCCAGCGTACGAGCAGTACTTC. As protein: CASSPRVPPAYEQYF.

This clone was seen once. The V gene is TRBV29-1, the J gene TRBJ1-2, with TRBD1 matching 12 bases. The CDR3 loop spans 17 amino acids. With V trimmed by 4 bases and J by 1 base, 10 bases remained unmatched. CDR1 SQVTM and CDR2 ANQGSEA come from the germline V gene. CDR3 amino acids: CSVGDRDRGLYNYGYTF. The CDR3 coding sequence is TGCAGCGTTGGAGACCGGGACAGGGGGCTTTATAACTATGGCTACACCTTC.

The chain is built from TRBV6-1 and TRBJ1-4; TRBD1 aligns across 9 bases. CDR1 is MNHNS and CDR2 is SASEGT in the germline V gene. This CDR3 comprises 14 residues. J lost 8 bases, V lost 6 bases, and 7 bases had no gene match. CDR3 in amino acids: CASRKGQGAEKLFF. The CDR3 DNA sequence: TGTGCCAGCAGGAAGGGACAGGGCGCCGAAAAACTGTTTTTT.

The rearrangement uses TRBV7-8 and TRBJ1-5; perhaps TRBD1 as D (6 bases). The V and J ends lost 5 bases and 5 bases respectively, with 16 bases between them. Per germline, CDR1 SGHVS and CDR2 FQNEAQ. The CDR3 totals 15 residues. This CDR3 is CASSLGAGGHQPQHF. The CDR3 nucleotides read TGTGCCAGCAGCCTAGGAGCTGGGGGCCATCAGCCCCAGCATTTT.

The CDR3 reads CASSLVMAHEQYF. The CDR3 DNA follows: TGCGCCAGCAGCTTGGTGATGGCTCACGAGCAGTACTTC. The chain joins TRBV5-1 to TRBJ2-7; D ambiguous. Germline V gene lookup returns CDR1 SGHRS and CDR2 YFSETQ. V was trimmed by 0 bases and J by 5 bases, leaving 9 bases between them. The CDR3 loop spans 13 amino acids.

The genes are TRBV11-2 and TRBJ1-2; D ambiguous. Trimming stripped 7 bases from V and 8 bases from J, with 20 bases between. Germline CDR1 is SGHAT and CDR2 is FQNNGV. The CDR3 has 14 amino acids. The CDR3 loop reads CASTPRMGSLGYTF. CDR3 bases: TGTGCCAGCACCCCCCGGATGGGCTCCCTCGGCTACACCTTC. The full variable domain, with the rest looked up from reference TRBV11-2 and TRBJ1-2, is EAGVAQSPRYKIIEKRQSVAFWCNPISGHATLYWYQQILGQGPKLLIQFQNNGVVDDSQLPKDRFSAERLKGVDSTLKIQPAKLEDSAVYLCASTPRMGSLGYTFGSGTRLTVV.

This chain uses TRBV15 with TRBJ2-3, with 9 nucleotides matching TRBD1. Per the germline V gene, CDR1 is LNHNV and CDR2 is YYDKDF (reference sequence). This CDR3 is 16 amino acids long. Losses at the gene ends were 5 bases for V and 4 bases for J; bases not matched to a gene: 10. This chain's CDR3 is CATSHKVGQGPDTQYF. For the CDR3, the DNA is TGTGCCACCAGCCATAAAGTGGGACAGGGCCCAGATACGCAGTATTTT.